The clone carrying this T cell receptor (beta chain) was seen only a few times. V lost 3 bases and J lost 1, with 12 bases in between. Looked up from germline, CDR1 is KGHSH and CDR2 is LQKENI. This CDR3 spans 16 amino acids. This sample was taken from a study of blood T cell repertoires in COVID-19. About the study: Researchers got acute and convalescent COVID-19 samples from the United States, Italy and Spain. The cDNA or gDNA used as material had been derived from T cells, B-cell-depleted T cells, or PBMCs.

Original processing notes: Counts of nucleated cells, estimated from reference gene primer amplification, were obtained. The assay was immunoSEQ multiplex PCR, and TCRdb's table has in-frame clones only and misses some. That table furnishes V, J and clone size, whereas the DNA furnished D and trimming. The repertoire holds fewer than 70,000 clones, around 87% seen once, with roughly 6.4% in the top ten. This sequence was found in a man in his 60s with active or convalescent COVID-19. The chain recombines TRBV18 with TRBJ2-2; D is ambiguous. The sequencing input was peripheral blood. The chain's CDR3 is CASSPFAEMNTGELFF. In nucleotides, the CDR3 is TGTGCCAGCTCACCTTTTGCCGAGATGAACACCGGGGAGCTGTTTTTT.